The next 7 T cell receptor beta chains were all read from a single sample in a study of blood T cell repertoires in COVID-19. Produced via immunoSEQ multiplex PCR; TCRdb's table is partial and in-frame only. The top ten clones hold roughly 1.9% of a sample with 250,000 or so clones, approximately 86% of them seen once. Sequencing was done on a sample of peripheral blood. The receptor source for this set is a young man with active or convalescent COVID-19.

This sequence joins TRBV5-4 and TRBJ2-1, with TRBD2 matching over 14 bases. With 5 bases clipped from V and 9 bases from J, the junction kept 13 bases outside the gene matches. The germline CDR1 and CDR2 sequences are SGHNT and YYREEE (reference sequence). The CDR3 is 17 residues long. This CDR3 is CASSSTSGGDILGEQFF. CDR3 DNA sequence: TGTGCCAGCAGTTCGACTAGCGGGGGGGACATATTAGGTGAGCAGTTCTTC.

The gene calls are TRBV25-1 and TRBJ2-5, with a weak D call TRBD1 (7 bases). Trimming removed 5 bases from V and 3 bases from J, with 10 bases in between. CDR1 is MGHDK and CDR2 is SYGVNS in the germline V gene. The CDR3 contains 13 residues. DNA for the CDR3: TGTGCCAGCAGTTCCAGGGGGGAAGAGACCCAGTACTTC. It is translated as CASSSRGEETQYF.

The gene calls are TRBV19 and TRBJ2-1; weak D call: TRBD2 (7 bases). Between the trimmed V and J ends, which lost 6 bases and 6 bases, there was a span of 18 bases. The CDR3 contains 15 residues. Germline lookup yields CDR1 LNHDA and CDR2 SQIVND (reference sequence). CDR3 nucleotides: TGTGCCAGTAGCTTTCTTGCGGGGGCGGTCAATGAGCAGTTCTTC. Protein product: CASSFLAGAVNEQFF.

The V gene is TRBV7-9, the J gene TRBJ2-7, with D maybe TRBD2 (5 bases). CDR3 length: 14 residues. With 4 bases removed from V and 3 bases from J, the gap between germline ends came to 13 bases. Germline V gene sequence: CDR1 SEHNR, CDR2 FQNEAQ (reference sequence). In DNA form, the CDR3 reads TGTGCCAGCAGCTCCCGGGGAAAGGTCTACGAGCAGTACTTC. The encoded protein is CASSSRGKVYEQYF. Filled out from reference TRBV7-9 and TRBJ2-7, the complete variable domain reads DTGVSQNPRHKITKRGQNVTFRCDPISEHNRLYWYRQTLGQGPEFLTYFQNEAQLEKSRLLSDRFSAERPKGSFSTLEIQRTEQGDSAMYLCASSSRGKVYEQYFGPGTRLTVT.

V usage is TRBV7-9 and J usage is TRBJ2-7; 9 nucleotides align to TRBD1. V was clipped by 3 bases and J by 5 bases; unmatched bases: 5. CDR3 length: 14 amino acids. CDR1 and CDR2 from the germline V gene are SEHNR and FQNEAQ (reference sequence). CDR3 protein: CASSFGTGWHEQYF. Written as DNA, the CDR3 is TGTGCCAGCAGCTTTGGGACAGGGTGGCACGAGCAGTACTTC.

This clone was detected a few times. V gene TRBV29-1 combines with J gene TRBJ1-1; 12 bases match TRBD1. V lost 5 bases to trimming and J lost 3 bases; unmatched junction nucleotides: 10. Looked up from germline, CDR1 is SQVTM and CDR2 is ANQGSEA. This CDR3 has 16 residues. As DNA, the CDR3 is TGCAGCGTTACCGGGACAGGGGGCTTTTGGGACACTGAAGCTTTCTTT. The encoded protein is CSVTGTGGFWDTEAFF.

The chain uses TRBV11-2 and TRBJ2-7; 12 bases map to TRBD1. The CDR3 length is 16 residues. Germline loops: CDR1 SGHAT, CDR2 FQNNGV. V gave up 3 bases and J gave up 5 bases; unmatched junction bases: 8. The CDR3 protein is CASSFSGTGGVDEQYF. Written as DNA, the CDR3 is TGTGCCAGCAGCTTTTCCGGGACAGGGGGCGTGGACGAGCAGTACTTC.